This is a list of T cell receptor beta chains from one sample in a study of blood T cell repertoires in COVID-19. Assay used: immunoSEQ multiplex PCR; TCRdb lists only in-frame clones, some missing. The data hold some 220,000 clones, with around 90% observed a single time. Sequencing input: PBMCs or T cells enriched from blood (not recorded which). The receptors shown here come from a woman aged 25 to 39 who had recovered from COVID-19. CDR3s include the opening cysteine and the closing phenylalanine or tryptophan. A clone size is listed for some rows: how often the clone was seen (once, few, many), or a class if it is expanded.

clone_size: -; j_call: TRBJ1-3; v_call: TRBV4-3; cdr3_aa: CASSQDRGGGGTGNTIYF
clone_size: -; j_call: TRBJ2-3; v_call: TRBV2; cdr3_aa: CASSEAGTGRYTQYF
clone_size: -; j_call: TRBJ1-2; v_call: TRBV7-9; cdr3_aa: CASSLANRGNYGYTF
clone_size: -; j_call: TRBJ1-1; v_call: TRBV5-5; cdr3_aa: CASSLGHLNTEAFF
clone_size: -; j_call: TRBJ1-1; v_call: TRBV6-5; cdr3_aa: CASTITLGGTEAFF
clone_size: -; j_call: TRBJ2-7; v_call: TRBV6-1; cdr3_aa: CASSSGQTYEQYF
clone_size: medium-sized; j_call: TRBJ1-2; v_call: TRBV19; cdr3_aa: CASSKTPTGNNYGYTF
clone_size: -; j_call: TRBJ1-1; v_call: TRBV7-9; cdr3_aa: CASILGQGNTEAFF
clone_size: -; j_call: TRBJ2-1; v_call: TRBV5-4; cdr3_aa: CASSLERGGRIF
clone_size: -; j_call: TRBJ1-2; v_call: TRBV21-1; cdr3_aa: CASSLPGGASGYTF
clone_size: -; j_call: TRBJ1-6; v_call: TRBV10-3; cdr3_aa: CAISDGTDSPLHF
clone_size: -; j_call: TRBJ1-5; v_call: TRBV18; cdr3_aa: CASSPRGTDYSNQPQHF
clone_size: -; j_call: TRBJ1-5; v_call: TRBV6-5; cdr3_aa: CASLGGGNQPQHF
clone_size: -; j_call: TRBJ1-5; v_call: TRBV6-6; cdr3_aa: CASSYLQGDSNQPQHF
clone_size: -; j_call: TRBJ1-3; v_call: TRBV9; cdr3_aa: CASSGTGTGNTIYF
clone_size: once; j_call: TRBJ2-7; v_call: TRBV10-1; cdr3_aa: CATPGRGFYYEQYF
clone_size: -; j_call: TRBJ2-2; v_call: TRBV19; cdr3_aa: CASSSRTSVAGELFF
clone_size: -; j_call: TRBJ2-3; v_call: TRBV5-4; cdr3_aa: CASSLGGKPSTDTQYF